Only a few counts were recorded for the clone carrying this TCR beta chain. Its antigen is unknown. Researchers prepared the TCRbeta library using unique molecular identifiers, the study reports. One entry per CDR3 protein results from TCRdb running MiXCR on the PCR reads. Among about 600,000 distinct CDR3 sequences listed, more than 20% were seen once. V lost 8 bases to trimming and J lost 6 bases; unmatched junction nucleotides: 11. Germline lookup yields CDR1 DFQATT and CDR2 SNEGSKA (reference sequence). The CDR3 totals 13 residues. The sample belongs to a study of T-cell reconstitution after alpha-beta-depleted transplantation in children. Study-wide results and limits: T-cell counts and diversity were attributed mostly to newly produced T cells one year after transplant. Some patients showed high day-60 TCRbeta diversity, which derived from surviving recipient T cells and thymic progenitors. About two months after transplant, alpha-beta T cells reportedly came from several hundred expanded graft clones.

The clonotype originates from a boy under three years old who had a stem cell transplant for acute myeloid leukemia, so the T cells may come from the graft donor. Material: PBMCs, mostly from graft donor cells, obtained 360 days after TCRalphabeta/CD19-depleted stem cell transplant. V usage is TRBV20-1 and J usage is TRBJ2-7; 9 nucleotides match TRBD1. DNA for the CDR3: TGCAGTACGGCCGGGACAGGGAGAGCCGAGCAGTACTTC. The encoded protein is CSTAGTGRAEQYF.